This T cell receptor (beta chain) was retrieved from a study of blood T cell repertoires in COVID-19. Assay: immunoSEQ multiplex PCR; the TCRdb copy retains only in-frame clones and omits some. Among 75,000 or so clones, 70% to 90% were seen once, and the ten largest hold approximately 4.9%. The sequenced sample consisted of peripheral blood. The sequence was obtained from a woman of 80 years or more with active or convalescent COVID-19.

Here the CDR3 reads CASSVSLAGGTDTQYF. The CDR3 coding sequence is TGTGCCAGCAGCGTATCACTAGCGGGAGGCACAGATACGCAGTATTTT. V and J are TRBV11-2 and TRBJ2-3; 11 nucleotides line up with TRBD2. Trimming at V came to 5 bases and at J to 1 base, leaving 5 bases not matched to a gene. The germline V gene encodes CDR1 SGHAT and CDR2 FQNNGV. This CDR3 contains 16 residues.